This TCR beta chain stems from a study of blood T cell repertoires in COVID-19. Study-level information: T cells, B-cell-depleted T cells, or PBMCs provided the cDNA or gDNA that served as material.

Participants had their cohort set by participant-reported clinical history. CDR1 MNHEY and CDR2 SMNVEV come from the germline V gene (reference sequence). CDR3 length: 15 residues. The V gene lost 3 bases and the J gene lost 2 bases, with 12 bases spanning the gap. The repertoire was sequenced with immunoSEQ multiplex PCR; TCRdb's copy has only in-frame clones and lacks some. Altogether hundreds of thousands of clones are present, 90% being singletons, with the ten largest covering less than 0.9%. The chain is built from TRBV27 and TRBJ2-3, with D tentatively TRBD2 (5 bases). Sequencing was done on a sample of PBMCs or T cells enriched from blood (not recorded which). This receptor was taken from a man in his fifties or sixties who had been exposed to COVID-19. DNA for the CDR3: TGTGCCAGCAGTTTGAACGGGGATCCCACAGATACGCAGTATTTT. The encoded protein is CASSLNGDPTDTQYF.